The next 19 T cell receptor beta chains were all read from a single sample in a study of radiation and T cells in renal cell carcinoma. Libraries were prepared by immunoSEQ multiplex PCR; TCRdb keeps only in-frame clonotypes and omits some of them. The data hold 150,000 or so clones, with approximately 82% observed a single time. The time point denotes: baseline pretreatment blood. The treatment: 15 Gy SBRT to primary tumor, nephrectomy 4 weeks later. The specimen comprised blood, sampled from a patient whose treatment included radiotherapy and nephrectomy. These receptors were obtained from a woman in her fifties or sixties with renal cell carcinoma.

CDR3 sequence (DNA): TGTGCCAGCAGCTCAGCGGGAGGGCCTATCGAGCAGTACTTC. This encodes CASSSAGGPIEQYF. The chain couples TRBV5-4 to TRBJ2-7, with TRBD2 matching over 10 bases. Germline V gene data show CDR1 as SGHNT and CDR2 as YYREEE (reference sequence). CDR3 length equals 14 residues. The V and J ends lost 3 bases and 6 bases, in that order; junction bases with no gene match: 6.

This clone was found a few times. Other nucleotide sequences from this sample produce the same CDR3. J is TRBJ1-1 and V is TRBV6-5; D uncertain. This CDR3 region has 15 residues. V lost 6 bases and J 2 bases, leaving 16 bases between the germline ends. Per germline, CDR1 MNHEY and CDR2 SVGAGI. CDR3 protein: CASSHPLGYNTEAFF. CDR3 coding DNA: TGTGCCAGCAGCCACCCTTTGGGATATAACACTGAAGCTTTCTTT.

This rearrangement joins TRBV20-1 to TRBJ1-4; D unclear. The germline V gene encodes CDR1 DFQATT and CDR2 SNEGSKA (reference sequence). Trimming took off 0 bases at V and 6 bases at J, with 2 bases between the two ends. The CDR3 has 11 residues. CDR3 sequence: CSARDYEKLFF. In nucleotides, the CDR3 is TGCAGTGCTAGAGATTATGAAAAACTGTTTTTT.

This sequence joins TRBV6-6 and TRBJ2-3; TRBD2 matches 12 bases. The CDR3 runs to 16 residues. Trimming took 2 bases from V and 2 from J; bases not matched to a gene: 2. Germline CDR1 is MNHNY and CDR2 is SVGAGI (reference sequence). The CDR3 region has the DNA TGTGCCAGCAGTTACGCTAGCGGGGGGGCCACAGATACGCAGTATTTT. This gives the protein CASSYASGGATDTQYF.

The chain is built from TRBV6-6 and TRBJ1-2; unclear D gene. Germline assignment: CDR1 MNHNY and CDR2 SVGAGI (reference sequence). The V gene lost 4 bases and the J gene lost 8 bases, with 17 bases spanning the gap. The CDR3 totals 14 residues. The CDR3 loop reads CASSSQTPRGGYTF. The DNA for the CDR3 is TGTGCCAGCAGTTCTCAGACCCCCAGAGGAGGCTACACCTTC.

The chain uses TRBV28 and TRBJ2-5; D is ambiguous. The CDR3 sequence is 13 residues long. In germline, CDR1 is MDHEN, CDR2 SYDVKM. The germline V and J ends were trimmed by 0 bases and 4 bases, with 6 bases remaining between them. The CDR3 spells CASSLWSPETQYF. The CDR3 DNA sequence: TGTGCCAGCAGTTTATGGAGCCCAGAGACCCAGTACTTC.

J is TRBJ2-5 and V is TRBV20-1; no definite D call. The ends were cut back, 3 bases at V and 2 bases at J, with 4 bases in the middle. Germline values: CDR1 DFQATT, CDR2 SNEGSKA (reference sequence). The CDR3 runs to 11 residues. The chain's CDR3 is CSASGQETQYF. CDR3 nucleotide sequence: TGCAGTGCTAGCGGTCAAGAGACCCAGTACTTC.

CDR3 coding DNA: TGCGCCAGCAGTGAATTCGTGCATGAGCAGTTCTTC. This gives the protein CASSEFVHEQFF. The chain carries TRBV10-1 and TRBJ2-1; the D is unclear. The germline V gene encodes CDR1 WNHNN and CDR2 SYGVQD (reference sequence). Trimming took off 3 bases at V and 8 bases at J, with 8 bases between the two ends. The CDR3 spans 12 residues.

This clone has only one observation. Here the CDR3 reads CSASPGAQYF. The CDR3 nucleotides are TGCAGTGCGAGCCCGGGGGCCCAGTACTTC. This sequence joins TRBV20-1 and TRBJ2-5; D perhaps matches TRBD2 (6 bases). The length of the CDR3 is 10 residues. CDR1 and CDR2 (germline): DFQATT, SNEGSKA (reference sequence). V was cut by 6 bases and J by 9 bases, with 11 bases left in between.

This sequence joins TRBV19 and TRBJ1-5, with a tentative D call TRBD1 (6 bases). The CDR3 length is 16 residues. The germline V and J ends were trimmed by 7 bases and 0 bases, with 16 bases remaining between them. CDR1 and CDR2 (germline): LNHDA, SQIVND (reference sequence). The CDR3 is CASTTGQFYSNQPQHF. CDR3 bases: TGTGCCAGTACTACCGGACAGTTCTATAGCAATCAGCCCCAGCATTTT.

This sequence joins TRBV5-1 and TRBJ2-5; D perhaps matches TRBD1 (5 bases). Germline V gives CDR1 SGHRS, CDR2 YFSETQ. The V end lost 1 base, the J end lost 7 bases, and 20 bases lay between the germline ends. The CDR3 is 16 residues long. In nucleotides, the CDR3 is TGCGCCAGCAGCTTGTCTCCAGCGACCCCTCAGGGGACCCAGTACTTC. Translating it yields CASSLSPATPQGTQYF.

The rearrangement links TRBV7-2 to TRBJ1-3; D call uncertain. CDR1 and CDR2 (germline): SGHTA, FQGNSA. V was cut by 2 bases and J by 1 base, with 6 bases left in between. The CDR3 has 14 residues. CDR3 DNA sequence: TGTGCCAGCAGCTTAATGGAGTCTGGAAACACCATATATTTT. This codes for CASSLMESGNTIYF.

The chain recombines TRBV9 with TRBJ2-1, with D tentatively TRBD2 (6 bases). Germline V gene sequence: CDR1 SGDLS, CDR2 YYNGEE. CDR3 length: 12 residues. V was trimmed by 4 bases and J by 11 bases, leaving 13 bases between them. In DNA form, the CDR3 reads TGTGCCAGCAGCCCGGAGGGTTGGAAGCAGTTCTTC. This gives the protein CASSPEGWKQFF.

The chain is built from TRBV5-4 and TRBJ1-4; D may be TRBD1 (5 bases). Trimming took 4 bases from V and 5 from J, leaving 18 bases between them. The germline V gene encodes CDR1 SGHNT and CDR2 YYREEE (reference sequence). This CDR3 spans 16 amino acids. The CDR3 DNA reads TGTGCCAGCAGCCGTCCGACCCGCAAGGGGAATGAAAAACTGTTTTTT. It yields the protein CASSRPTRKGNEKLFF.

This clone was seen a single time. The chain employs TRBV6-5 and TRBJ2-7, with TRBD1 identical over 8 bases. V was clipped by 5 bases and J by 3 bases; unmatched bases: 3. The germline V gene has CDR1 MNHEY and CDR2 SVGAGI. This CDR3 has 13 residues. This CDR3 is CASSRTGHYEQYF. CDR3 nucleotide sequence: TGTGCCAGCAGTCGGACAGGGCACTACGAGCAGTACTTC.

The rearrangement joins TRBV5-1 to TRBJ1-3; possibly TRBD1 for D (6 bases). Germline V gives CDR1 SGHRS, CDR2 YFSETQ. V lost 0 bases to trimming and J lost 2 bases, with 6 bases between them. CDR3 size: 14 residues. The CDR3 loop is CASSLDRAGNTIYF. In DNA, the CDR3 is TGCGCCAGCAGCTTGGACAGGGCTGGAAACACCATATATTTT.

This clone showed up just a few times. The V call is TRBV11-2, the J call TRBJ2-7; D gene unclear. This CDR3 has 12 residues. Looked up from germline, CDR1 is SGHAT and CDR2 is FQNNGV. The V end lost 6 bases, the J end lost 6 bases, and 12 bases lay between the germline ends. The DNA of the CDR3 is TGTGCCAGCAGGCAGTCTCTGTTCGAGCAGTACTTC. It specifies CASRQSLFEQYF.

The sample holds a few counts of this clone. The rearrangement links TRBV9 to TRBJ1-1; the D gene is possibly TRBD1 (6 bases). Germline CDR1 is SGDLS and CDR2 is YYNGEE. Trimming stripped 3 bases from V and 6 bases from J, with 12 bases between. CDR3 length: 13 residues. This CDR3 is CASSARTVAEAFF. In DNA form, the CDR3 reads TGTGCCAGCAGCGCTAGGACAGTTGCTGAAGCTTTCTTT.

Here the CDR3 DNA reads TGTGCCAGCAGCGACGGGACTAGCGGGGAGATCAATGAGCAGTTCTTC. Its protein is CASSDGTSGEINEQFF. The V and J genes are TRBV7-2 and TRBJ2-1, with 13 bases fitting TRBD2. From germline, CDR1 is SGHTA and CDR2 FQGNSA. V trimming: 5 bases; J trimming: 6 bases; junction bases outside the gene matches: 7. The CDR3 has 16 residues.